The 9 T cell receptor beta chains presented below share a single source sample, sequenced in a study of CD8 T cells in ankylosing spondylitis. Using its own MiXCR run on the 5' RACE reads, TCRdb lists one record per CDR3 protein. The sample holds 85,000 to 100,000 distinct CDR3 sequences, about 8.8% seen once. The specimen was blood, either unsorted or a sorted T cell fraction (not recorded which). The receptors derive from a male donor with ankylosing spondylitis or in good health (not recorded which).

CDR3 DNA: TGTGCCACCAGGGGGCCGGGACAGGCCTACAATGAGCAGTTCTTC. This encodes CATRGPGQAYNEQFF. The chain employs TRBV7-4 and TRBJ2-1; 8 bases match TRBD1. The trim removed 10 bases at V and 2 bases at J, leaving 10 bases unmatched. Germline V lookup: CDR1 SGHVT, CDR2 SQSDAQ. The CDR3 has 15 amino acids.

There are many counts of this clonotype. The chain couples TRBV24-1 to TRBJ2-2, with D maybe TRBD1 (5 bases). Trimming took 1 base from V and 6 from J, leaving 20 bases between them. The CDR3 runs 18 residues. The germline gives CDR1 KGHDR, CDR2 SFDVKD. The DNA of the CDR3 is TGTGCCACCAGTGATTTCGGCGACAGAAAACAGATCGCCGGGGAGCTGTTTTTT. Protein: CATSDFGDRKQIAGELFF.

This clonotype has at least ten counts. The chain employs TRBV20-1 and TRBJ2-1; unclear D gene. From germline, CDR1 is DFQATT and CDR2 SNEGSKA (reference sequence). V lost 0 bases, J lost 4 bases, and 4 bases lay in between. CDR3 length equals 12 residues. Written as DNA, the CDR3 is TGCAGTGCTAGAGATGGGTACAATGAGCAGTTCTTC. It specifies CSARDGYNEQFF.

This clonotype was counted at least ten times. Here the CDR3 DNA reads TGTGCCAGCAGCTCCCGGGGCACAGATACGCAGTATTTT. Translated: CASSSRGTDTQYF. J is TRBJ2-3 and V is TRBV7-3, with D unresolved. V lost 4 bases and J 1 base, leaving 6 bases between the germline ends. The CDR3 covers 13 residues. Germline values: CDR1 SGHTA, CDR2 FQGTGA.

This clonotype was counted ten times or more. V is TRBV12-3 or TRBV12-4 and J is TRBJ1-1, with 8 bases fitting TRBD1. V was pared by 6 bases and J by 6 bases, with 9 bases of the junction left unmatched. This CDR3 has 14 amino acids. CDR3 residues: CASSSQGASAEAFF. Written as DNA, the CDR3 is TGTGCCAGCAGCTCCCAGGGGGCGAGCGCTGAAGCTTTCTTT.

This clonotype was counted many times. The chain carries TRBV5-1 and TRBJ1-4; D not resolved. V was pared by 0 bases and J by 8 bases, with 17 bases between. The V gene's germline CDR1 is SGHRS and CDR2 YFSETQ. This CDR3 spans 16 amino acids. The CDR3 loop reads CASSLDLGSGGEKLFF. CDR3 in DNA: TGCGCCAGCAGCTTGGACCTCGGGTCCGGAGGGGAAAAACTGTTTTTT.

This clonotype was counted many times. The chain carries TRBV29-1 and TRBJ1-1; D is perhaps TRBD1 (6 bases). CDR3 length: 12 residues. Per germline, CDR1 SQVTM and CDR2 ANQGSEA. V shed 7 bases and J shed 6 bases, with 15 bases lying between them. The CDR3 coding sequence is TGCAGCGCCCGGGGGGCAGCACCTGAAGCTTTCTTT. This encodes CSARGAAPEAFF.

The chain employs TRBV7-9 and TRBJ2-5, with a possible D match to TRBD1 (5 bases). The CDR3 length is 16 residues. Germline V gene lookup returns CDR1 SEHNR and CDR2 FQNEAQ (reference sequence). The germline V and J ends were trimmed by 7 bases and 5 bases, with 23 bases remaining between them. This CDR3 is CASTFPGDSLEETQYF. The CDR3 nucleotides are TGTGCCAGCACCTTTCCTGGAGACAGCCTGGAGGAGACCCAGTACTTC.

This clonotype was recorded many times. J is TRBJ2-4 and V is TRBV2; D call uncertain. The CDR3 sequence is 15 residues long. In germline, CDR1 is SNHLY, CDR2 FYNNEI. V lost 7 bases and J lost 2, with 15 bases in between. The CDR3 DNA sequence: TGTGCCAGCACCCTCAGAAGAGAGACCAAAAACATTCAGTACTTC. It is translated as CASTLRRETKNIQYF. The full variable domain, in which reference TRBV2 and TRBJ2-4 provide the parts outside the CDR3, is EPEVTQTPSHQVTQMGQEVILRCVPISNHLYFYWYRQILGQKVEFLVSFYNNEISEKSEIFDDQFSVERPDGSNFTLKIRSTKLEDSAMYFCASTLRRETKNIQYFGAGTRLSVL.